What follows are 23 T cell receptor beta chains derived from one specimen sequenced in a study of spatial heterogeneity in lung cancer. Stated time point: blood at routine non-recurrence follow-up after resection. Unsorted samples of tumor, nontumor lung or frozen PBMC had their whole RNA sequenced. TCRdb reprocessed the 5' RACE reads with MiXCR, giving one entry per CDR3 protein. The sample carries some 110,000 distinct CDR3 sequences, 12% recorded once. The sample here was PBMCs, taken at follow-up. Receptor source: a male donor with early-stage non-small cell lung cancer.

This rearrangement joins TRBV28 to TRBJ2-2; D remains unclear. This CDR3 spans 15 amino acids. With 6 bases removed from V and 1 base from J, the gap between germline ends came to 12 bases. CDR1 and CDR2 from the germline V gene are MDHEN and SYDVKM. This CDR3 reads CASSPPPLNTGELFF. CDR3 sequence (DNA): TGTGCCAGCAGCCCCCCTCCGCTGAACACCGGGGAGCTGTTTTTT.

This clonotype has more than one count but fewer than ten. The rearrangement links TRBV7-9 to TRBJ2-1; no clear D. Germline CDR1 and CDR2: SEHNR and FQNEAQ (reference sequence). Trimming cost V 5 bases and J 5 bases, with 4 bases left between them. The CDR3 is 11 amino acids. DNA of the CDR3: TGTGCCAGCAGCCGGGACAATGAGCAGTTCTTC. It is translated as CASSRDNEQFF.

This chain connects TRBV28 to TRBJ1-5, with D unclear. The ends were cut back, 5 bases at V and 4 bases at J, with 12 bases in the middle. The CDR3 runs to 14 residues. CDR1 and CDR2 from the germline V gene are MDHEN and SYDVKM. CDR3 sequence: CASSKTSLNQPQHF. Here the CDR3 DNA reads TGTGCCAGCAGTAAGACTTCCCTAAATCAGCCCCAGCATTTT.

This clonotype was seen more than once but under ten times. The chain carries TRBV29-1 and TRBJ2-5; tentatively, D is TRBD1 (5 bases). V lost 5 bases to trimming and J lost 2 bases, with 9 bases between them. The germline V gene encodes CDR1 SQVTM and CDR2 ANQGSEA. The length of the CDR3 is 12 residues. Here the CDR3 DNA reads TGCAGCGTTCGCAGGGCACAAGAGACCCAGTACTTC. As protein: CSVRRAQETQYF.

This clonotype was recorded many times. The chain recombines TRBV4-1 with TRBJ2-7, with 11 bases identical to TRBD1. Looked up from germline, CDR1 is MGHRA and CDR2 is YSYEKL. V lost 1 base, J lost 2 bases, and 16 bases stayed unmatched. CDR3 length: 20 residues. The CDR3 DNA sequence: TGCGCCAGCAGCCAAGTCCTAGGACAGGGGGCGAGGGCGGGCGCCTACGAGCAGTACTTC. As protein: CASSQVLGQGARAGAYEQYF.

In this sample, this clonotype turned up many times. The rearrangement joins TRBV21-1 to TRBJ1-6; no check of the table's D call, TRBD1, against the DNA was made. TRBV21-1 is tagged as a pseudogene. The CDR3 totals 15 residues. The CDR3 reads CASIRRGSYNSPLHF. CDR3 DNA sequence: TGTGCCAGCATCCGTAGGGGTAGCTATAATTCACCCCTCCACTTT.

This clonotype was seen only a few times. The V and J genes are TRBV2 and TRBJ2-7; D not resolved. V lost 7 bases and J lost 4, with 17 bases in between. Germline V CDR1 and CDR2: SNHLY, FYNNEI. This CDR3 comprises 14 residues. In DNA, the CDR3 is TGTGCCAGCACCCCTGGAGACGGATTATACGAGCAGTACTTC. Protein sequence: CASTPGDGLYEQYF.

This clonotype was detected ten times or more. The chain carries TRBV4-2 and TRBJ2-7; D might be TRBD2 (6 bases). CDR3 size: 15 residues. CDR1 is LGHNA, CDR2 YNFKEQ, per germline. V lost 0 bases to trimming and J lost 2 bases, with 11 bases between them. CDR3 loop: CASSQDLPGAYEQYF. In nucleotides, the CDR3 is TGTGCCAGCAGCCAAGATCTCCCGGGGGCCTACGAGCAGTACTTC.

Comments on this clonotype: A much larger clone differs by one base, so this may be a read error. This chain uses TRBV5-1 with TRBJ1-1, with D possibly TRBD1 on 6 matching bases. V was pared by 0 bases and J by 9 bases, with 12 bases between. CDR1 and CDR2 (germline): SGHRS, YFSETQ. The CDR3 has 13 residues. CDR3 protein: CASSLAGGFKAFF. The CDR3, as DNA: TGCGCCAGCAGCTTGGCGGGGGGCTTTAAAGCTTTCTTT.

This clonotype came up a few times. The chain couples TRBV11-1 to TRBJ2-5; 8 bases match TRBD2. In germline, CDR1 is SGHAT, CDR2 FQDESV (reference sequence). V lost 9 bases to trimming and J lost 4 bases; unmatched junction nucleotides: 4. This CDR3 is 12 amino acids long. CDR3 in amino acids: CASGRGGETQYF. As DNA, the CDR3 is TGTGCCAGTGGACGGGGGGGAGAGACCCAGTACTTC.

The gene calls are TRBV5-6 and TRBJ2-1; D is perhaps TRBD1 (6 bases). Germline CDR1 is SGHDT and CDR2 is YYEEEE. Trimming removed 7 bases at V and 6 bases at J, with 14 bases between. This CDR3 is 13 amino acids long. In DNA, the CDR3 is TGTGCCAGCGGGGGACAAACTTCCAATGAGCAGTTCTTC. Its protein is CASGGQTSNEQFF.

This clonotype was counted a few times. The chain has TRBV5-4 and TRBJ2-7; the D is unclear. The V gene's germline CDR1 is SGHNT and CDR2 YYREEE (reference sequence). The CDR3 extends over 13 amino acids. V was shortened by 1 base and J by 3 bases, with 8 bases between the two germline ends. CDR3 residues: CASSLSRSYEQYF. CDR3 DNA sequence: TGTGCCAGCAGCTTGAGCAGGAGCTACGAGCAGTACTTC.

This clonotype was picked up many times. The chain combines TRBV19 with TRBJ2-7; D is tentatively TRBD1 or TRBD2 (5 bases each). The CDR3 length is 14 residues. V shed 9 bases and J shed 3 bases, with 18 bases lying between them. Germline V gene data show CDR1 as LNHDA and CDR2 as SQIVND (reference sequence). CDR3 residues: CASSRGGSGYEQYF. CDR3 nucleotide sequence: TGTGCCAGCTCACGGGGCGGATCGGGCTACGAGCAGTACTTC.

This clonotype was recorded at least ten times. V gene TRBV29-1 combines with J gene TRBJ2-3, with 10 positions matching TRBD2. Trimming took 5 bases from V and 0 from J; bases not matched to a gene: 8. CDR1 is SQVTM and CDR2 is ANQGSEA in the germline V gene. This CDR3 has 16 amino acids. CDR3 bases: TGCAGCGTTCCCTCAACTAGCGGGGCCAGCACAGATACGCAGTATTTT. This encodes CSVPSTSGASTDTQYF.

This clonotype was seen repeatedly, ten times or more. V gene TRBV29-1 combines with J gene TRBJ2-5; 7 nucleotides align to TRBD1. Per the germline V gene, CDR1 is SQVTM and CDR2 is ANQGSEA. With 4 bases clipped from V and 1 base from J, the junction kept 6 bases outside the gene matches. The CDR3 extends over 14 amino acids. CDR3 sequence reads: CSVGYGTVQETQYF. CDR3 in DNA: TGCAGCGTTGGATACGGGACAGTCCAAGAGACCCAGTACTTC.

Notes on this clonotype: One end of the junction varies from germline; a read error may be responsible. The chain is built from TRBV19 and TRBJ1-2; possibly TRBD1 for D (6 bases). The CDR3 extends over 14 amino acids. Germline V CDR1 and CDR2: LNHDA, SQIVND (reference sequence). CDR3 sequence: CVSSPGATASLTLF. CDR3 DNA: TGTGTCAGTAGTCCGGGGGCGACCGCCTCTCTAACACTCTTC.

There are a few counts of this clonotype. The rearrangement uses TRBV29-1 and TRBJ2-3; 7 bases fit TRBD2. The CDR3 spans 14 residues. V was pared by 5 bases and J by 5 bases, with 10 bases of the junction left unmatched. Germline V CDR1 and CDR2: SQVTM, ANQGSEA. CDR3: CSVLPAGVGDTQYF. The CDR3 DNA sequence: TGCAGCGTTCTGCCCGCGGGAGTAGGAGATACGCAGTATTTT.

The V call is TRBV11-2, the J call TRBJ2-2, with D hard to call. In germline, CDR1 is SGHAT, CDR2 FQNNGV. The length of the CDR3 is 12 residues. The germline V and J ends were trimmed by 5 bases and 6 bases, with 7 bases remaining between them. For the CDR3, the DNA is TGTGCCAGCAGCCGCCCGGCCGGGGAGCTGTTTTTT. This codes for CASSRPAGELFF.

V gene TRBV11-3 combines with J gene TRBJ2-3; no definite D call. CDR3 length: 15 residues. Trimming shortened V by 1 base and J by 2 bases, and 10 bases separated the two germline ends. CDR1 and CDR2 (germline): SGHNT, YENEEA. CDR3 coding DNA: TGTGCCAGCAGCTTAGGCTTGGGTGTCACAGATACGCAGTATTTT. Translated: CASSLGLGVTDTQYF.

This clonotype has just a few counts. The chain is built from TRBV18 and TRBJ2-7; the D is unclear. Trimming left V 1 base short and J 0 bases short, with 10 bases between. The germline CDR1 and CDR2 sequences are KGHSH and LQKENI. CDR3 length: 15 residues. CDR3 sequence: CASSPREGNSYEQYF. The DNA for the CDR3 is TGTGCCAGCTCACCACGGGAAGGAAACTCCTACGAGCAGTACTTC.

This clonotype was recorded a few times. The V gene is TRBV5-1, the J gene TRBJ1-2; D not resolved. The CDR3 sequence is 13 residues long. From germline, CDR1 is SGHRS and CDR2 YFSETQ. V was pared by 3 bases and J by 6 bases, with 12 bases between. The chain's CDR3 is CASSSYSGDGYTF. The CDR3 region has the DNA TGCGCCAGCAGCTCCTATTCTGGTGATGGCTACACCTTC. The full variable domain, in which reference TRBV5-1 and TRBJ1-2 provide the parts outside the CDR3, is KAGVTQTPRYLIKTRGQQVTLSCSPISGHRSVSWYQQTPGQGLQFLFEYFSETQRNKGNFPGRFSGRQFSNSRSEMNVSTLELGDSALYLCASSSYSGDGYTFGSGTRLTVV.

This clonotype was seen repeatedly, ten times or more. The chain combines TRBV11-2 with TRBJ2-3, with 7 bases matching TRBD2. With V trimmed by 2 bases and J by 1 base, 0 bases remained unmatched. The CDR3 runs to 14 residues. Germline V gene lookup returns CDR1 SGHAT and CDR2 FQNNGV. The CDR3 region has the DNA TGTGCCAGCAGCTTAAGCGGGGGCACAGATACGCAGTATTTT. It translates to CASSLSGGTDTQYF.

The rearrangement uses TRBV29-1 and TRBJ2-5; D is perhaps TRBD1 (5 bases). The CDR3 runs to 13 residues. Trimming left V 3 bases short and J 7 bases short, with 15 bases between. Germline V gives CDR1 SQVTM, CDR2 ANQGSEA. CDR3 coding DNA: TGCAGCGTTGATCAGGGCACAAGAGGGACCCAGTACTTC. This gives the protein CSVDQGTRGTQYF. Based on the CDR3 plus reference TRBV29-1 and TRBJ2-5, the full variable domain is SAVISQKPSRDICQRGTSLTIQCQVDSQVTMMFWYRQQPGQSLTLIATANQGSEATYESGFVIDKFPISRPNLTFSTLTVSNMSPEDSSIYLCSVDQGTRGTQYFGPGTRLLVL.